This entry features one T cell receptor (beta chain) sequence. What it recognizes is unknown. This entry is derived from a study of T-cell memory formation after mild COVID-19. Study-level information: TCR clusters mostly belonged to single donors.

MiXCR, applied by TCRdb to the 5' RACE reads, yields one record per CDR3 protein. This sample has about 250,000 distinct CDR3 sequences; 15% to 17% occur once, and the top ten carry less than 2.5%. Trimming shortened V by 5 bases and J by 6 bases, and 13 bases separated the two germline ends. Germline V gene lookup returns CDR1 SGHVS and CDR2 FNYEAQ. The CDR3 sequence is 14 residues long. General observations from the study: Later expanders leaned CD4+, whereas day 15 to 85 contracting clones were balanced CD4/CD8.

This TCR came from an adult woman who had mild COVID-19 (a few samples of this study predate the infection). Cell type and time point are not known. The chain carries TRBV7-6 and TRBJ1-4; a possible D gene is TRBD1 (5 bases). The sample consisted of PBMCs or a T cell subset sorted from them (not recorded which). CDR3 loop: CASSRGGTYEKLFF. For the CDR3, the DNA is TGTGCCAGCAGCCGGGGGGGTACATATGAAAAACTGTTTTTT.